The rows below give T cell receptor beta chains drawn from one sample of a study of T cell repertoires in cytomegalovirus infection. MiXCR, run by TCRdb on the reads, gives a single entry per CDR3 protein. This sample yields roughly 81,000 distinct CDR3 sequences, of which 3.7% are seen a single time; 3.5% to 6% belongs to the top ten. The sequenced sample was PBMCs. Every receptor here comes from a human donor in good health (CMV status not recorded). Some clones in this sample may be carry-over from other donors' samples. Both conserved end residues are part of each CDR3. A D gene is named only where the DNA matches it firmly. Only some rows state a clone size, as once, few, many or a class for expanded clones.

V,length,D,size,J,CDR3,DNA
TRBV28,15,TRBD2,many,TRBJ2-1,CASSQGTIAYNEQFF,TGTGCCAGCAGTCAAGGGACTATCGCCTACAATGAGCAGTTCTTC
TRBV28,15,NA,few,TRBJ2-1,CASSPDSRSYNEQFF,TGTGCCAGCAGCCCGGACAGCCGCTCCTACAATGAGCAGTTCTTC
TRBV12-3/TRBV12-4,13,NA,many,TRBJ2-7,CASRRDTTYEQYF,TGTGCCAGCAGGCGGGACACGACCTACGAGCAGTACTTC
TRBV7-2,15,NA,many,TRBJ2-7,CASSQTGGSRYEQYF,TGTGCCAGCAGCCAGACAGGAGGAAGTAGGTACGAGCAGTACTTC
TRBV12-3/TRBV12-4,15,TRBD2,many,TRBJ2-1,CASSLVLAGGNEQFF,TGTGCCAGCAGTTTGGTCCTAGCGGGGGGGAATGAGCAGTTCTTC
TRBV7-2,14,TRBD1,many,TRBJ1-1,CASTNSAGGTEAFF,TGTGCCAGCACCAACTCGGCAGGGGGCACTGAAGCTTTCTTT
TRBV28,13,NA,many,TRBJ1-1,CASSFAGNTEAFF,TGTGCCAGCAGTTTCGCAGGGAACACTGAAGCTTTCTTT
TRBV7-2,13,NA,many,TRBJ1-2,CASSLGQNYGYTF,TGTGCCAGCAGCTTAGGACAGAACTATGGCTACACCTTC
TRBV4-2,16,NA,many,TRBJ1-1,CASSQDTPGSNTEAFF,TGTGCCAGCAGCCAAGATACCCCCGGCTCGAACACTGAAGCTTTCTTT
TRBV7-2,15,NA,many,TRBJ2-4,CASSMMTRAKNIQYF,TGTGCCAGCAGCATGATGACTCGGGCCAAAAACATTCAGTACTTC
TRBV28,13,NA,many,TRBJ1-3,CASSFESGNTIYF,TGTGCCAGCAGTTTTGAATCCGGAAACACCATATATTTT
TRBV6-6,16,TRBD1,many,TRBJ1-2,CASSYDRQGPNYGYTF,TGTGCCAGCAGTTACGACCGACAGGGCCCTAACTATGGCTACACCTTC
TRBV20-1,13,NA,many,TRBJ1-2,CSAITGMNYGYTF,TGCAGTGCTATTACAGGGATGAACTATGGCTACACCTTC
TRBV7-2,13,NA,many,TRBJ1-2,CASSLGSSYGYTF,TGTGCCAGCAGCTTAGGGAGTTCCTATGGCTACACCTTC
TRBV6-2/TRBV6-3,8,NA,many,TRBJ2-3,CAEDTQYF,TGTGCGGAAGATACGCAGTATTTT
TRBV23-1,17,TRBD1,many,TRBJ2-7,CASSHVSVHGQAYEQYF,TGCGCCAGCAGTCATGTTTCCGTTCACGGACAGGCCTACGAGCAGTACTTC
TRBV25-1,13,TRBD2,many,TRBJ2-1,CASRRGVYNEQFF,TGTGCCAGCAGGCGGGGGGTGTACAATGAGCAGTTCTTC
TRBV6-2/TRBV6-3,13,TRBD2,NA,TRBJ2-5,CATMRRLAETQYF,TGTGCCACCATGCGACGACTAGCGGAGACCCAGTACTTC
TRBV7-8,14,NA,many,TRBJ1-6,CASSLAGANSPLHF,TGTGCCAGCAGCTTAGCCGGGGCGAATTCACCCCTCCACTTT
TRBV7-2,14,TRBD1,many,TRBJ1-2,CASSRGDRTYGYTF,TGTGCCAGCAGCCGCGGGGACAGGACCTATGGCTACACCTTC
TRBV7-2,13,NA,many,TRBJ1-2,CASSRGHPEGYTF,TGTGCCAGCAGCCGGGGACACCCTGAGGGCTACACCTTC
TRBV7-2,12,NA,medium-sized,TRBJ2-7,CASSTYTDTQYF,TGTGCCAGCAGCACCTACACCGACACCCAGTACTTC
TRBV6-1,13,NA,many,TRBJ1-5,CASSPGASQPQHF,TGTGCCAGCTCCCCCGGCGCGAGTCAGCCCCAGCATTTT
TRBV20-1,13,NA,many,TRBJ2-1,CSARDDRKNEQFF,TGCAGTGCTAGAGATGACAGGAAAAATGAGCAGTTCTTC
TRBV5-5,17,NA,NA,TRBJ2-2,CVSSLAWTVENTGELFF,TGTGTCAGCAGCTTGGCTTGGACTGTCGAGAACACCGGGGAGCTGTTTTTT
TRBV12-3/TRBV12-4,15,NA,many,TRBJ2-5,CASSFKLGLEKTQYF,TGTGCCAGCAGTTTCAAGCTCGGCCTCGAAAAGACCCAGTACTTC
TRBV7-3,16,NA,many,TRBJ1-1,CASSLWGQLRGTEAFF,TGTGCCAGCAGCTTATGGGGGCAGCTGAGGGGCACTGAAGCTTTCTTT
TRBV6-1,15,NA,many,TRBJ1-1,CASRPMWSENTEAFF,TGTGCCAGCAGACCGATGTGGTCGGAGAACACTGAAGCTTTCTTT
TRBV10-3,15,TRBD1,many,TRBJ2-7,CAISDRDRVPDEQYF,TGTGCCATCAGTGACCGGGACAGGGTTCCCGACGAGCAGTACTTC
TRBV7-9,12,NA,many,TRBJ2-1,CASSLRRGSKFF,TGTGCCAGCAGCCTGCGGAGGGGCTCGAAGTTCTTC
TRBV15,13,NA,many,TRBJ1-1,CAAGSGGSSEAFF,TGTGCCGCTGGGTCGGGTGGGAGTTCTGAAGCTTTCTTT
TRBV7-9,17,TRBD2,many,TRBJ2-1,CASSPGTSGGFYNEQFF,TGTGCCAGCAGCCCCGGGACTAGCGGGGGGTTCTACAATGAGCAGTTCTTC
TRBV28,17,NA,many,TRBJ1-1,CASSLGGGGIVYTEAFF,TGTGCCAGCAGTTTGGGGGGAGGGGGGATTGTGTACACTGAAGCTTTCTTT
TRBV4-3,18,TRBD2,many,TRBJ2-1,CASSQEAPLAGTYNEQFF,TGCGCCAGCAGCCAAGAGGCACCTCTAGCGGGGACCTACAATGAGCAGTTCTTC
TRBV7-9,14,NA,many,TRBJ2-7,CASSATGPSYEQYF,TGTGCCAGCAGCGCTACGGGACCCTCCTACGAGCAGTACTTC
TRBV28,16,NA,few,TRBJ2-7,CASSLSGRWVTYEQYF,TGTGCCAGCAGTTTGTCTGGCAGGTGGGTTACCTACGAGCAGTACTTC
TRBV2,14,NA,many,TRBJ2-7,CASSEGGAKLEQYF,TGTGCCAGCAGTGAAGGCGGGGCAAAGCTCGAGCAGTACTTC
TRBV20-1,12,NA,many,TRBJ1-2,CSARGLHRGYTF,TGCAGTGCTAGAGGTCTACACAGGGGCTACACCTTC
TRBV7-2,14,NA,many,TRBJ1-6,CASSLALGNSPLHF,TGTGCCAGCAGCTTAGCGCTTGGGAATTCACCCCTCCACTTT
TRBV7-2,16,NA,many,TRBJ2-3,CASSPRSGGGRYTQYF,TGTGCCAGCAGCCCCCGGTCCGGAGGGGGGCGGTATACGCAGTATTTT
TRBV19,14,NA,many,TRBJ1-3,CASSNQGNGNTIYF,TGTGCCAGTAGTAACCAGGGGAATGGAAACACCATATATTTT
TRBV28,13,NA,many,TRBJ1-2,CASSLVSGNGYTF,TGTGCCAGCAGTTTAGTTTCGGGGAATGGCTACACCTTC
TRBV7-8,16,TRBD1,many,TRBJ2-1,CASSSRGISSYNEQFF,TGTGCCAGCAGCTCCAGGGGGATCAGCTCCTACAATGAGCAGTTCTTC
TRBV10-3,11,NA,many,TRBJ2-1,CAISEEDEQFF,TGTGCCATCAGTGAGGAAGATGAGCAGTTCTTC
TRBV12-3/TRBV12-4,12,NA,many,TRBJ2-3,CASSYDLNAQYF,TGTGCCAGCAGCTATGACCTAAATGCGCAGTATTTT
TRBV6-6,14,NA,many,TRBJ2-1,CASSYSGQINEQFF,TGTGCCAGCAGTTACTCAGGCCAAATAAATGAGCAGTTCTTC
TRBV12-3/TRBV12-4,11,NA,many,TRBJ1-1,CASSSIGEAFF,TGTGCCAGCAGTTCCATAGGTGAAGCTTTCTTT
TRBV7-3,14,NA,many,TRBJ2-7,CASSWGGGATEQYF,TGTGCCAGCAGCTGGGGAGGCGGGGCCACCGAGCAGTACTTC
TRBV28,15,NA,many,TRBJ1-3,CASSSGEGRGNTIYF,TGTGCCAGCAGTTCTGGGGAAGGGCGAGGAAACACCATATATTTT
TRBV2,14,TRBD2,many,TRBJ2-1,CASSEPGLAGGQFF,TGTGCCAGCAGTGAACCCGGACTAGCGGGGGGGCAGTTCTTC
TRBV7-2,13,NA,medium-sized,TRBJ2-5,CASSLGLQETQYF,TGTGCCAGCAGCTTAGGCCTCCAAGAGACCCAGTACTTC